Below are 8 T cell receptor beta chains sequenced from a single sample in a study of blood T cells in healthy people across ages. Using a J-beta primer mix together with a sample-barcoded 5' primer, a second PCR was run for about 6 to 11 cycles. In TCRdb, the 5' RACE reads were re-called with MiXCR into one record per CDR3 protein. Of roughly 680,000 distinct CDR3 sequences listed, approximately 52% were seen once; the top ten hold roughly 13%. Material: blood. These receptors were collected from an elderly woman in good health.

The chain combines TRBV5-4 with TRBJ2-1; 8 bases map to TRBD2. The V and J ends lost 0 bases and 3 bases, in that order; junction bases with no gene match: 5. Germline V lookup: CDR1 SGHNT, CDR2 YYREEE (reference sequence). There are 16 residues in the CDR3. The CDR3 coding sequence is TGTGCCAGCAGCTTGGGCGGGGGGCTCGGCTACAATGAGCAGTTCTTC. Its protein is CASSLGGGLGYNEQFF.

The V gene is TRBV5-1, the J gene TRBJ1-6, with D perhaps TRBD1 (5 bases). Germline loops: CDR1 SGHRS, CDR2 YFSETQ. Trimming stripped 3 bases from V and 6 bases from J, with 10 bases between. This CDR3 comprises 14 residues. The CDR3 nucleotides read TGCGCCAGCAGCTCGACAGAGCTTAATTCACCCCTCCACTTT. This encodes CASSSTELNSPLHF.

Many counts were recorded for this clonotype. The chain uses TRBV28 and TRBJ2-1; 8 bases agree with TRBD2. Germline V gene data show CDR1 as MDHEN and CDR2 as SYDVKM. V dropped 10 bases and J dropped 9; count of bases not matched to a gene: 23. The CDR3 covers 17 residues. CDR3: CATGRSGRSSIIGEQFF. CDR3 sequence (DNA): TGTGCCACCGGCCGGAGCGGGAGATCCTCCATAATCGGTGAGCAGTTCTTC. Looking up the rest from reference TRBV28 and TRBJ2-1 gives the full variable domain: DVKVTQSSRYLVKRTGEKVFLECVQDMDHENMFWYRQDPGLGLRLIYFSYDVKMKEKGDIPEGYSVSREKKERFSLILESASTNQTSMYLCATGRSGRSSIIGEQFFGPGTRLTVL.

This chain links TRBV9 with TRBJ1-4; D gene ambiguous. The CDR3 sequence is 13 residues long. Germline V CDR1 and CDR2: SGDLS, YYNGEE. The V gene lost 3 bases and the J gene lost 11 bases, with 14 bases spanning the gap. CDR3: CASSASGAGKLFF. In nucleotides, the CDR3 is TGTGCCAGCAGCGCATCTGGAGCGGGCAAACTGTTTTTT.

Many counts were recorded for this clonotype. The DNA for the CDR3 is TGCAGTGCCCCGACAGGGGACTATTCACCCCTCCACTTT. This encodes CSAPTGDYSPLHF. This sequence joins TRBV20-1 and TRBJ1-6; 8 bases map to TRBD1. Germline V lookup: CDR1 DFQATT, CDR2 SNEGSKA (reference sequence). The CDR3 loop spans 13 amino acids. The J segment lost 8 bases and the V segment lost 6 bases, leaving 6 bases of the junction unmatched.

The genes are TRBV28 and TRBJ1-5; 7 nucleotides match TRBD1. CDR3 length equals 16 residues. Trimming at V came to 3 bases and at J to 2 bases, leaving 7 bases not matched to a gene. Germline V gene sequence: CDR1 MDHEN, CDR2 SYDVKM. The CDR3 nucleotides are TGTGCCAGCAGTTTCCAGGGGGAAGGAGGCAATCAGCCCCAGCATTTT. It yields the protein CASSFQGEGGNQPQHF. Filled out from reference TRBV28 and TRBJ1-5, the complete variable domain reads DVKVTQSSRYLVKRTGEKVFLECVQDMDHENMFWYRQDPGLGLRLIYFSYDVKMKEKGDIPEGYSVSREKKERFSLILESASTNQTSMYLCASSFQGEGGNQPQHFGDGTRLSIL.

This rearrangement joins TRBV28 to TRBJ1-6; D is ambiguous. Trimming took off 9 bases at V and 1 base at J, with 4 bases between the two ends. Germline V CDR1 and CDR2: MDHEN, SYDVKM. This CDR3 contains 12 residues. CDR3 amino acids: CARRSYNSPLHF. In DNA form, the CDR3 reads TGTGCCAGGAGGTCCTATAATTCACCCCTCCACTTT.

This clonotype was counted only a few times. CDR3 in amino acids: CASSVGQPDTQYF. CDR3 DNA: TGTGCCAGCAGTGTAGGACAGCCAGATACGCAGTATTTT. This sequence joins TRBV2 and TRBJ2-3; perhaps TRBD1 as D (6 bases). The CDR3 consists of 13 residues. Looked up from germline, CDR1 is SNHLY and CDR2 is FYNNEI. Trimming took off 4 bases at V and 4 bases at J, with 9 bases between the two ends.